The clone carrying this TCR beta chain was observed once. Original processing methods: Using reference gene primer amplification, nucleated cell counts were estimated. The method was immunoSEQ multiplex PCR; TCRdb's version includes in-frame clones alone and lacks a portion of them. V and J calls and clone size are copied from that table; D and trimming were computed from the DNA. The sample carries roughly 250,000 clones, more than 75% recorded once. These data belong to a study of blood T cell repertoires in COVID-19. Across the whole study: Collection of acute and convalescent COVID-19 samples took place in the United States, Italy and Spain. Nucleic acid was either cDNA or gDNA, and it came from T cells, B-cell-depleted T cells, or PBMCs.

The V and J ends lost 4 bases and 7 bases, in that order; junction bases with no gene match: 13. Germline V gene sequence: CDR1 LGHNA, CDR2 YSLEER. The CDR3 runs 16 residues. The sequenced sample consisted of peripheral blood. This receptor was taken from a man aged 35-49 years who had recovered from COVID-19. V is TRBV4-3 and J is TRBJ2-1; 7 bases agree with TRBD2. The CDR3 protein is CASSPYYAGVSNEQFF. The CDR3 DNA reads as TGCGCCAGCAGCCCCTACTACGCGGGAGTATCAAATGAGCAGTTCTTC.